Included here is one TCR beta chain sequence, with context. These data are taken from a study of T cell changes during pregnancy in multiple sclerosis. Using immunoSEQ multiplex PCR, the repertoire was profiled, and TCRdb retains in-frame clones only, with some absent. The repertoire has about 42,000 clones, roughly 95% of them found once; the top ten carry 0.89%. With 8 bases clipped from V and 5 bases from J, the junction kept 8 bases outside the gene matches. The CDR3 has 14 amino acids. Germline V lookup: CDR1 LNHDA, CDR2 SQIVND (reference sequence). This sequence joins TRBV19 and TRBJ1-1; TRBD1 agrees at 10 bases. This receptor was taken from a female donor with multiple sclerosis, enrolled in a pregnancy study. The material sequenced was peripheral blood, taken in the second trimester of pregnancy. The CDR3 region is CASWDRGLRTEAFF. The CDR3 DNA is TGTGCCAGTTGGGACAGGGGATTGAGAACTGAAGCTTTCTTT.